Each of the 17 T cell receptor beta chains below was sequenced from the same sample in a study of T cell responses to AZD1222 COVID-19 vaccine. Sequencing used immunoSEQ multiplex PCR; TCRdb keeps in-frame clones, though not all of them. The sample has about 79,000 clones; 80% are singletons. The material sequenced was peripheral blood, taken on day 0 of AZD1222 vaccination. These receptors originate from an adult in good health.

The J gene is TRBJ2-1, the V gene TRBV13; TRBD2 matches 12 bases. With 1 base clipped from V and 6 bases from J, the junction kept 4 bases outside the gene matches. The CDR3 covers 16 residues. Per the germline V gene, CDR1 is PRHDT and CDR2 is FYEKMQ (reference sequence). Here the CDR3 reads CASSLAASGGGNEQFF. The DNA of the CDR3 is TGTGCCAGCAGCTTAGCCGCTAGCGGGGGGGGCAATGAGCAGTTCTTC.

J is TRBJ1-6 and V is TRBV2, with D perhaps matching TRBD1 (6 bases). The V end lost 5 bases, the J end lost 7 bases, and 18 bases lay between the germline ends. The CDR3 length is 16 residues. Germline-derived CDR1 and CDR2 are SNHLY and FYNNEI. The CDR3 is CASSLLRTELNSPLHF. CDR3 DNA sequence: TGTGCCAGCAGTCTATTGCGGACAGAGCTAAATTCACCCCTCCACTTT.

Only one count was recorded for this clone. The gene calls are TRBV19 and TRBJ2-1; 9 bases are a match to TRBD2. Germline V gene data show CDR1 as LNHDA and CDR2 as SQIVND (reference sequence). The V segment lost 7 bases and the J segment 9 bases; nucleotides outside the gene matches: 10. The CDR3 is 14 residues long. CDR3 nucleotides: TGTGCCAGTACCCCTAGGCGGGAGGGGGTTGAGCAGTTCTTC. It encodes CASTPRREGVEQFF.

The chain links TRBV6-5 to TRBJ2-1; D is undetermined. Trimming cost V 6 bases and J 9 bases, with 12 bases left between them. The CDR3 has 12 residues. The germline V gene encodes CDR1 MNHEY and CDR2 SVGAGI. For the CDR3, the DNA is TGTGCCAGCAGACCGGACGGTCTTGAGCAGTTCTTC. Translation: CASRPDGLEQFF.

CDR3 bases: TGTGCCTGGGAAGCTACTTTGAGGGACGGCTACACCTTC. Residues: CAWEATLRDGYTF. The genes are TRBV30 and TRBJ1-2, with D maybe TRBD1 (5 bases). Trimming pared 5 bases from V and 8 bases from J, leaving 18 bases between. The CDR3 spans 13 residues. Per germline, CDR1 GTSNPN and CDR2 SVGIG (reference sequence).

The chain links TRBV7-2 to TRBJ2-1; D may match TRBD1 or TRBD2 (5 bases each). Germline V gene lookup returns CDR1 SGHTA and CDR2 FQGNSA. CDR3 length: 15 amino acids. V lost 6 bases to trimming and J lost 0 bases, with 12 bases between them. CDR3 sequence: CASSLLGVSYNEQFF. DNA for the CDR3: TGTGCCAGCAGTTTATTGGGGGTCTCCTACAATGAGCAGTTCTTC.

The rearrangement uses TRBV6-4 and TRBJ2-6; the D is unclear. The CDR3 spans 14 residues. Germline V gene lookup returns CDR1 MRHNA and CDR2 SNTAGT. V was cut by 2 bases and J by 3 bases, with 5 bases left in between. Here the CDR3 reads CASSDGGGANVLTF. The CDR3 coding sequence is TGTGCCAGCAGTGACGGTGGTGGGGCCAACGTCCTGACTTTC.

This clone came up a few times. The V and J genes are TRBV4-2 and TRBJ2-2, with 12 bases aligning to TRBD2. This CDR3 has 16 residues. Trimming cost V 6 bases and J 3 bases; bases outside gene matches: 5. Germline CDR1 LGHNA, CDR2 YNFKEQ. CDR3 residues: CASRLAGGADTGELFF. CDR3 DNA sequence: TGTGCCAGCAGACTAGCGGGAGGAGCGGACACCGGGGAGCTGTTTTTT.

This chain connects TRBV4-1 to TRBJ1-2, with D perhaps TRBD1 (6 bases). The CDR3 runs 13 residues. The V and J ends lost 0 bases and 5 bases respectively, with 7 bases between them. Germline CDR1 MGHRA, CDR2 YSYEKL. The CDR3 DNA is TGCGCCAGCAGCCAAGATCAGGGGTATGGCTACACCTTC. The encoded protein is CASSQDQGYGYTF.

The chain employs TRBV5-5 and TRBJ1-5, with 7 positions matching TRBD1. V dropped 0 bases and J dropped 0; count of bases not matched to a gene: 0. CDR3 length: 15 amino acids. Germline-derived CDR1 and CDR2 are SGHKS and YYEKEE (reference sequence). CDR3 DNA: TGTGCCAGCAGCTTGGGGGACAGTAGCAATCAGCCCCAGCATTTT. Translation gives CASSLGDSSNQPQHF. The variable domain in full, completed from reference TRBV5-5 and TRBJ1-5, reads DAGVTQSPTHLIKTRGQQVTLRCSPISGHKSVSWYQQVLGQGPQFIFQYYEKEERGRGNFPDRFSARQFPNYSSELNVNALLLGDSALYLCASSLGDSSNQPQHFGDGTRLSIL.

The rearrangement links TRBV11-2 to TRBJ2-1; 9 bases are shared with TRBD2. Germline CDR1 is SGHAT and CDR2 is FQNNGV. This CDR3 is 14 amino acids long. J gave up 10 bases and V 3 bases, and 7 bases lay outside the gene matches. The CDR3 reads CASSFGTSRGEQFF. DNA for the CDR3: TGTGCCAGCAGCTTCGGGACTAGCAGGGGGGAGCAGTTCTTC.

The DNA for the CDR3 is TGTGCCAGCTCGAGGGAACAGGGGAACTATGGCTACACCTTC. Translation: CASSREQGNYGYTF. The J gene is TRBJ1-2, the V gene TRBV6-5; 7 bases map to TRBD1. The ends lost 8 bases at V and 2 bases at J; junction bases unmatched: 8. Germline values: CDR1 MNHEY, CDR2 SVGAGI. The CDR3 consists of 14 residues.

The J gene is TRBJ2-1, the V gene TRBV6-5; TRBD2 is a possible D gene (6 bases). V lost 7 bases, J lost 4 bases, and 17 bases lay in between. The CDR3 length is 15 residues. Per germline, CDR1 MNHEY and CDR2 SVGAGI. The CDR3 reads CASTLEGADYNEQFF. CDR3 DNA: TGTGCCAGCACTTTGGAGGGAGCGGATTACAATGAGCAGTTCTTC.

Only one count was recorded for this clone. V gene TRBV5-1 combines with J gene TRBJ2-6; a possible D gene is TRBD2 (5 bases). Trimming stripped 2 bases from V and 1 base from J, with 10 bases between. This CDR3 is built from 16 residues. Germline assignment: CDR1 SGHRS and CDR2 YFSETQ. CDR3 amino acids: CASSFIEGSGANVLTF. The CDR3, as DNA: TGCGCCAGCAGCTTTATCGAGGGTTCTGGGGCCAACGTCCTGACTTTC.

The genes are TRBV13 and TRBJ2-3; D is undetermined. The V and J ends lost 7 bases and 6 bases respectively, with 11 bases between them. Germline-derived CDR1 and CDR2 are PRHDT and FYEKMQ (reference sequence). The CDR3 has 12 amino acids. CDR3 sequence reads: CASTLYRDTQYF. The DNA for the CDR3 is TGTGCCAGCACCCTATACCGGGATACGCAGTATTTT.

V gene TRBV6-1 combines with J gene TRBJ2-1; no clear D. V lost 3 bases to trimming and J lost 8 bases, with 17 bases between them. Per germline, CDR1 MNHNS and CDR2 SASEGT. CDR3 length: 15 residues. CDR3 sequence: CASSEWSQPYYEQFF. CDR3 bases: TGTGCCAGCAGTGAGTGGTCACAGCCTTACTATGAGCAGTTCTTC.

The chain joins TRBV7-6 to TRBJ2-1, with 10 nucleotides matching TRBD1. V gave up 1 base and J gave up 1 base; unmatched junction bases: 7. This CDR3 has 18 residues. Germline loops: CDR1 SGHVS, CDR2 FNYEAQ. The CDR3 protein is CASSLGDRGKTSYNEQFF. In nucleotides, the CDR3 is TGTGCCAGCAGCTTAGGGGACAGGGGCAAGACATCCTACAATGAGCAGTTCTTC.